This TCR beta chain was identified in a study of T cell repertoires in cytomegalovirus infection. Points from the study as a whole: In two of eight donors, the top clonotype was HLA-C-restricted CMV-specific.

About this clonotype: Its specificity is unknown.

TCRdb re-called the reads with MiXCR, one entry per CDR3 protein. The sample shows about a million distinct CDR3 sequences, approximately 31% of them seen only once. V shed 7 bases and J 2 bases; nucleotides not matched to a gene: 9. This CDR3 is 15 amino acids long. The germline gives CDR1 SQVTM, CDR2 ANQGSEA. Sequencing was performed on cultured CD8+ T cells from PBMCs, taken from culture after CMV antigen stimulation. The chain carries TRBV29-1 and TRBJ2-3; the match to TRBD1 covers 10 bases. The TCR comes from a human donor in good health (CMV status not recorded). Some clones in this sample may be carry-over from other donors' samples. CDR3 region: CSAVPGQGITDTQYF. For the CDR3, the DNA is TGCAGCGCCGTCCCGGGACAGGGGATCACAGATACGCAGTATTTT.